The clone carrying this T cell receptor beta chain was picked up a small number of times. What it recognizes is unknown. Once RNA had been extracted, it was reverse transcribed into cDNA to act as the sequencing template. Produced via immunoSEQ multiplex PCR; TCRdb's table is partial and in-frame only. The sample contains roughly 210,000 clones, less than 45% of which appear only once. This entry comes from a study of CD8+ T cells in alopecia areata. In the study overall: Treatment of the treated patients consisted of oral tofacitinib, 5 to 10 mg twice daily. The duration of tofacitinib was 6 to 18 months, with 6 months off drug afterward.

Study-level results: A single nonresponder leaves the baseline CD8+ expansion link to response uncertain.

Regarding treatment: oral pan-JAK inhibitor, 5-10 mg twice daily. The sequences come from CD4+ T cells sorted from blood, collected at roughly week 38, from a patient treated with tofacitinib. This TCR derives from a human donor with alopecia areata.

The CDR3 bases are TGTGCCTCGAGAAGACAGGTCGAAGCTTTCTTT. Translated: CASRRQVEAFF. The chain combines TRBV30 with TRBJ1-1, with a tentative D call TRBD1 (6 bases). V shed 7 bases and J shed 8 bases, with 14 bases lying between them. Germline V gene sequence: CDR1 GTSNPN, CDR2 SVGIG (reference sequence). There are 11 residues in the CDR3.